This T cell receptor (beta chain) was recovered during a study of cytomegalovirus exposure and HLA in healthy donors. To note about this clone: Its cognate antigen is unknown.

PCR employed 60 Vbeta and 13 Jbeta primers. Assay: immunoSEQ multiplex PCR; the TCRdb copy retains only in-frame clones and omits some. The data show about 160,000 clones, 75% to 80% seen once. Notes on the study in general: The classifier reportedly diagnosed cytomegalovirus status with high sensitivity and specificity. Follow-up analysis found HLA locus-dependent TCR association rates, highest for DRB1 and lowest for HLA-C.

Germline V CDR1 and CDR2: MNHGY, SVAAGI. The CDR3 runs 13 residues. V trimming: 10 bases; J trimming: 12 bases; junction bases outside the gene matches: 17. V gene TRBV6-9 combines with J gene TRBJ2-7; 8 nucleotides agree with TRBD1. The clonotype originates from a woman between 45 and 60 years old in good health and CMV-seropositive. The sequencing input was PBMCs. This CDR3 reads CAKQGTDRDDRYF. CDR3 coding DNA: TGTGCCAAGCAAGGGACGGACAGGGATGATAGGTACTTC.